Listed below are T cell receptor beta chains from one sample, sequenced in a study of blood T cells in healthy people across ages. Via MiXCR, TCRdb re-called the 5' RACE reads, giving one row per CDR3 protein. The sample shows 1.5 million to 2 million distinct CDR3 sequences, around half of them seen only once. Sequencing was performed on blood. Source of these receptors: a woman between 40 and 55 years old in good health. CDR3s include the opening cysteine and the closing phenylalanine or tryptophan. D genes are given only for firm matches. The size of a clone is reported for some rows only, either as once, few or many, or as a class for expanded clones.

D gene	V gene	clone size	J gene	CDR3 DNA	CDR3 protein
.	TRBV20-1	once	TRBJ2-3	TGCAGTGCCCCCATCCAGAGCACAGATACGCAGTATTTT	CSAPIQSTDTQYF
TRBD1	TRBV27	few	TRBJ1-2	TGTGCCAGCAGTTTAGGACAGGGATCATTTAGCTACACCTTC	CASSLGQGSFSYTF
.	TRBV12-5	few	TRBJ2-1	TGTGCTAGTGGTTTGGACGCACTAGCCTTCAATGAGCAGTTCTTC	CASGLDALAFNEQFF
.	TRBV28	.	TRBJ2-1	TGTGCCAGCCTGGAGGGCATCGAATTTTCTAATGAGCAGTTCTTC	CASLEGIEFSNEQFF
TRBD1	TRBV5-6	.	TRBJ2-7	TGTGCCAGCAGCTTGGACTCGACAGGGCGCGAGCAGTACTTC	CASSLDSTGREQYF
.	TRBV5-1	.	TRBJ2-5	TGCGCCAGCAGCCCGTCACTTGGGAGTTGGGAGACCCAGTACTTC	CASSPSLGSWETQYF
.	TRBV4-1	few	TRBJ2-5	TGCGCCAGCAGCCGTCCAGACAGTATCAAGGAGACCCAGTACTTC	CASSRPDSIKETQYF
TRBD2	TRBV27	.	TRBJ2-3	TGTGCCAGCAGTGCCGGGACTAGAGCAGATACGCAGTATTTT	CASSAGTRADTQYF
TRBD2	TRBV28	.	TRBJ2-1	TGTGCCAGCACTCTGGCGGGGGGTCTCGAGCAGTTCTTC	CASTLAGGLEQFF
TRBD1	TRBV6-6	.	TRBJ2-7	TGTGCCAGCAGTTACTCCCTCGACAGGGTCTACGAGCAGTACTTC	CASSYSLDRVYEQYF
TRBD1	TRBV20-1	.	TRBJ2-4	TGCAGTGCTAGAGATCGCGAGACAGGGACAACCAAAAACATTCAGTACTTC	CSARDRETGTTKNIQYF
TRBD2	TRBV11-1	.	TRBJ2-5	TGTGCCAGCAGCTTAAGAGGACAGTTTTCCGGGACTAGCGGGGGGTCCACCAAGGAGACCCAGTACTTC	CASSLRGQFSGTSGGSTKETQYF
.	TRBV28	many	TRBJ2-5	TGTGCCAGCAGTGATTGGGGTCCCCAAGAGACCCAGTACTTC	CASSDWGPQETQYF
.	TRBV6-1	.	TRBJ2-7	TGTGCCAGCAGTGAAGGGATGGAGCAGTACTTC	CASSEGMEQYF
.	TRBV11-1	.	TRBJ2-7	TGTGCCAGCAGCTTACGGCGGGGTCACTACGAGCAGTACTTC	CASSLRRGHYEQYF
TRBD2	TRBV11-2	.	TRBJ2-5	TGTGCCAGCAGCCAAAGGCGGGCTAGCGGGGGGGAAGAGACCCAGTACTTC	CASSQRRASGGEETQYF
.	TRBV4-1	.	TRBJ1-5	TGCGCCAGCAGCCCAAAACTCGGACAAGACCCTAGCAATCAGCCCCAGCATTTT	CASSPKLGQDPSNQPQHF
.	TRBV4-2	.	TRBJ2-3	TGTGCCAGCAGCCAAGCCACCCCCTTAAGGGCGGGCACAGATACGCAGTATTTT	CASSQATPLRAGTDTQYF
TRBD2	TRBV6-2/TRBV6-3	.	TRBJ2-7	TGTGCCAGCAGTTACCAGGGACTAGCGGGGAGACCCTACGAGCAGTACTTC	CASSYQGLAGRPYEQYF
.	TRBV27	few	TRBJ2-1	TGTGCCAGCAGTTTGGGCCGTGGGTCAAACAGGGAACCCTACAATGAGCAGTTCTTC	CASSLGRGSNREPYNEQFF
TRBD2	TRBV28	.	TRBJ2-7	TGTGCCAGCAGTTTTGATTCTAGCGGGGTACTCTACGAGCAGTACTTC	CASSFDSSGVLYEQYF
TRBD1	TRBV6-5	.	TRBJ1-6	TGTACCAGCAGTTCACACCCTCAGGGGGCGGAATACAATTCACCCCCCCACTTT	CTSSSHPQGAEYNSPPHF
.	TRBV28	.	TRBJ2-1	TGTGCCAGCAGTTTACTGGCCATTTCCGAAGGGAGTCTATACAATGAGCAGTTCTTC	CASSLLAISEGSLYNEQFF
TRBD1	TRBV6-2/TRBV6-3	.	TRBJ2-1	TGTGCCAGCAGGCCCGAACAGGGGGCGGTCCCCTACAATGAGCAGTTCTTC	CASRPEQGAVPYNEQFF
TRBD1	TRBV11-1	.	TRBJ2-5	TGCGCCTGTAGGAGCTGGGACAGTCAAGAGACCCAGTACTTC	CACRSWDSQETQYF
TRBD1	TRBV7-2	.	TRBJ2-7	TGTGCCAGCAGCCCCGACAGGGAAACGGTGCAGTACTTC	CASSPDRETVQYF
.	TRBV12-3/TRBV12-4	.	TRBJ1-1	TGTGCCAGCAGTTTCGTACAGGGGAACACTGAAGCTTTCTTT	CASSFVQGNTEAFF
.	TRBV6-1	.	TRBJ1-3	TGTGCCAGCAGTGGAGGGACCCCCGTGATCGGAAACACCATATATTTT	CASSGGTPVIGNTIYF
TRBD1	TRBV18	.	TRBJ2-6	TGTGCCAGCTCACGGGCCTTAACAGGGGGCCCCTCTGGGGCCAACGTCCTGACTTTC	CASSRALTGGPSGANVLTF
.	TRBV6-6	few	TRBJ1-2	TGTGCCAGCAAGGTCGGGCGAACCTATGGCTACACCTTC	CASKVGRTYGYTF
.	TRBV29-1	few	TRBJ2-3	TGCAGCGTTGATAGCCTAGTCGGGCAGTATTTT	CSVDSLVGQYF
TRBD1	TRBV5-1	few	TRBJ2-1	TGCGCCAGCAGCTTGGGGGGGACAGGGATTACCAATGAGCAGTTCTTC	CASSLGGTGITNEQFF
TRBD1	TRBV7-9	few	TRBJ1-2	TGTGCCAGCAGAAAGGGGACAGGGTCTAATGGCTACACCTTC	CASRKGTGSNGYTF
.	TRBV20-1	few	TRBJ2-7	TGCAGTGCTAGAGGCACAAAGCAGTACTTC	CSARGTKQYF
TRBD2	TRBV4-2	few	TRBJ2-1	TGTGCCAGCAGGTTTTTTGTGGCGGGGGGGCGGAATGAGCAGTTCTTC	CASRFFVAGGRNEQFF
.	TRBV4-3	.	TRBJ1-5	TGCGCCAGCAGCCAAGATCAAGTTCAGCCCCAGCATTTT	CASSQDQVQPQHF
.	TRBV3-1	.	TRBJ2-3	TGTGCCAGCAGCCTTTGGATGGTTAGGGGGACCACAGATACGCAGTATTTT	CASSLWMVRGTTDTQYF
.	TRBV6-5	few	TRBJ2-1	TGTGCCAGCAGTTTTACCGGGACGCTATACAATGAGCAGTTCTTC	CASSFTGTLYNEQFF
.	TRBV12-5	.	TRBJ2-3	TGTGCTAGTGCTGGAGGGGCACAGGATACGCAGTATTTT	CASAGGAQDTQYF
.	TRBV25-1	.	TRBJ2-7	TGTGCCAGCAGTCGCGGGGCAGGCCGCTTGGACGAGCAGTACTTC	CASSRGAGRLDEQYF
.	TRBV6-4	.	TRBJ2-3	TGTGCCACCCGACTAGCAGATACGCAGTATTTT	CATRLADTQYF
.	TRBV20-1	.	TRBJ2-3	TGCAGTGCTAGAGTCAGCCGCGACGCAGATACGCAGTATTTT	CSARVSRDADTQYF
.	TRBV6-5	few	TRBJ2-7	TGTGCCAGCAGTTACTCGACCGGTGGGGAGTACGAGCAGTACTTC	CASSYSTGGEYEQYF
TRBD1	TRBV10-3	.	TRBJ1-5	TGTGCCATCAGGGAGGGACAGGGAGAGGATCAGCCCCAGCATTTT	CAIREGQGEDQPQHF
TRBD1	TRBV29-1	few	TRBJ2-5	TGCAGCGTTAGGCCCTCGGGGACAGTAAAAGAGACCCAGTACTTC	CSVRPSGTVKETQYF
TRBD2	TRBV4-3	.	TRBJ2-1	TGCGCCAGCAGCCAAGAGACCGGGGGGGCTTGGGATGAGCAGTTCTTC	CASSQETGGAWDEQFF
TRBD2	TRBV4-1	many	TRBJ2-5	TGCGCCAGCAGCTCAGCGGGGGTTGGGACCCAGTACTTC	CASSSAGVGTQYF
TRBD2	TRBV12-3/TRBV12-4	few	TRBJ2-5	TGTGCCAGCAGTTTGGGACTAGCGGGGGGGCGGTGGGAGACCCAGTACTTC	CASSLGLAGGRWETQYF
.	TRBV28	.	TRBJ2-7	TGTGCCAGCAGTCCCTGGGTAGTCGGGGCCTACGAGCAGTACTTC	CASSPWVVGAYEQYF
.	TRBV5-1	once	TRBJ2-5	TGCGCCAGCAGCTTGGATGTCACAACACACGAGACCCAGTACTTC	CASSLDVTTHETQYF
.	TRBV7-9	few	TRBJ1-2	TGTGCCAGCAGCTTAGCCGAGGTCTTCCGGTATGGCTACACCTTC	CASSLAEVFRYGYTF
.	TRBV20-1	.	TRBJ2-7	TGCAGTGCTAATCTCATGGGTGGCTCCTACGAGCAGTACTTC	CSANLMGGSYEQYF